This T cell receptor (beta chain) was identified in a study of cytomegalovirus exposure and HLA in healthy donors. Study conclusions and caveats: Cytomegalovirus association was listed for approximately 150 TCR beta chains.

PCR amplification relied on 60 Vbeta primers (plus 13 Jbeta primers). The assay was immunoSEQ multiplex PCR, and TCRdb's table has in-frame clones only and misses some. The sample lists 110,000 to 150,000 clones; 76% were seen once. A remark on this clone: Its antigen is as yet unknown.

The sample consisted of PBMCs. The receptor was isolated from a middle-aged woman in good health and CMV-seronegative.

CDR3 loop: CASSLDQGGSGSWNEQFF. The CDR3 bases are TGTGCCAGCAGCTTAGATCAAGGTGGTAGCGGGAGTTGGAATGAGCAGTTCTTC. V gene TRBV11-3 combines with J gene TRBJ2-1, with 9 bases fitting TRBD2. The CDR3 is 18 amino acids. Looked up from germline, CDR1 is SGHNT and CDR2 is YENEEA. V gave up 0 bases and J gave up 7 bases; unmatched junction bases: 13.